This T cell receptor beta chain was sequenced during a study of cytomegalovirus exposure and HLA in healthy donors. This clone showed up just a few times. Its specificity is not known. Other DNA sequences of this sample code for an identical CDR3. The PCR used 60 Vbeta and 13 Jbeta primers. The protocol was immunoSEQ multiplex PCR, while the TCRdb copy is restricted to in-frame clones and leaves out a portion. This sample has 85,000 to 100,000 clones, with around 60% found just once. Study-wide findings and caveats: At a 0.05 false discovery rate, a later analysis found 16,951 TCR beta sequences to be associated with HLA alleles.

This CDR3 spans 14 amino acids. The V end was cut by 2 bases, the J end by 3 bases, with 11 bases between. Per the germline V gene, CDR1 is KGHSH and CDR2 is LQKENI. The V and J genes are TRBV18 and TRBJ2-7; D might be TRBD1 (6 bases). The TCR originated in a man in his fifties or sixties in good health and CMV-seronegative. The source material was PBMCs. CDR3 in amino acids: CASSPNRESYEQYF. CDR3 DNA sequence: TGTGCCAGCTCACCAAACAGGGAGAGCTACGAGCAGTACTTC.